This T cell receptor (beta chain) was recorded in a study of shared clonotypes between healthy human individuals. Regarding the study as a whole: Non-shared clonotypes had lower generation probabilities than those shared by all four donors.

As concerns this clone: Its antigen is unknown.

The data were produced by immunoSEQ multiplex PCR, yet TCRdb's version contains in-frame clones alone and is incomplete. Of around 1.1 million clones in the sample, 60% to 80% were seen once. The ends were cut back, 3 bases at V and 8 bases at J, with 14 bases in the middle. Germline-derived CDR1 and CDR2 are GTSNPN and SVGIG (reference sequence). The length of the CDR3 is 14 residues. The TCR comes from a man younger than 35 in good health. Some clones in this sample may be carry-over from other donors' samples. This rearrangement joins TRBV30 to TRBJ1-6; TRBD1 might be the D (5 bases). What was sequenced was memory CD4+ T cells from PBMCs. The subset denotes: CD45RA-negative fraction. CDR3 bases: TGTGCCTGGAGCCCCCGGGGGTGGCATTCACCCCTCCACTTT. It yields the protein CAWSPRGWHSPLHF.